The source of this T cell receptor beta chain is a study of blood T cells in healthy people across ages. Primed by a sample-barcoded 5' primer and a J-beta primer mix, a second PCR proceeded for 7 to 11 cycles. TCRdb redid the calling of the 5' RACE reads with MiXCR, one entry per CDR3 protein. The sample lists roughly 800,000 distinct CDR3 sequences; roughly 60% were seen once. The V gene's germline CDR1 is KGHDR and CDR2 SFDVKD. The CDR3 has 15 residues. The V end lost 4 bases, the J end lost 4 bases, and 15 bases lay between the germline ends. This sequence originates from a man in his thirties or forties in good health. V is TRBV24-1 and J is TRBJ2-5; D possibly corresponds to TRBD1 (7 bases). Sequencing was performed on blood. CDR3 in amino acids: CATSDQRQGGETQYF. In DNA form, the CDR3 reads TGTGCCACCAGTGACCAAAGACAGGGAGGAGAGACCCAGTACTTC.